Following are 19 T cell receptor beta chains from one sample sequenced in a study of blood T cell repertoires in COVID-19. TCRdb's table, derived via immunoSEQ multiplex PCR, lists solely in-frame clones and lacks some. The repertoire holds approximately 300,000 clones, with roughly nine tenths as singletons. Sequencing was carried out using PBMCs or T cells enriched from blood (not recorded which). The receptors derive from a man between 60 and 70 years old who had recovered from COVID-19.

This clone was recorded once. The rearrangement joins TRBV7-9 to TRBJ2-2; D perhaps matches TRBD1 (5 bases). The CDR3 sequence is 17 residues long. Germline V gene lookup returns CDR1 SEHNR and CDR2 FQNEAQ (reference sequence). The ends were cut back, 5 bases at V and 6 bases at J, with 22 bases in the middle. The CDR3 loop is CASSTTKSRVWAGELFF. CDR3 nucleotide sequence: TGTGCCAGCAGCACCACCAAGAGCAGGGTATGGGCCGGGGAGCTGTTTTTT. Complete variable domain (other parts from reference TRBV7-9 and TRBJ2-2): DTGVSQNPRHKITKRGQNVTFRCDPISEHNRLYWYRQTLGQGPEFLTYFQNEAQLEKSRLLSDRFSAERPKGSFSTLEIQRTEQGDSAMYLCASSTTKSRVWAGELFFGEGSRLTVL.

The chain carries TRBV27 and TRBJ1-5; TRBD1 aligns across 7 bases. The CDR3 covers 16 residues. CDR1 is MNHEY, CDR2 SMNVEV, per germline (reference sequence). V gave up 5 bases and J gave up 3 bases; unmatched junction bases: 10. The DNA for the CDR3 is TGTGCCAGCAGTATCCAGGACAGGTCATACAATCAGCCCCAGCATTTT. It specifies CASSIQDRSYNQPQHF.

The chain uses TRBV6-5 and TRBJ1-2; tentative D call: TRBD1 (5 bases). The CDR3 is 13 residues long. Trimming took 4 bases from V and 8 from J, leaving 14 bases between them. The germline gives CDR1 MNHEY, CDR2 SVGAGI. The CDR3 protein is CASSSGGGNGYTF. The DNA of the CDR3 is TGTGCCAGCAGTTCCGGGGGGGGGAACGGCTACACCTTC.

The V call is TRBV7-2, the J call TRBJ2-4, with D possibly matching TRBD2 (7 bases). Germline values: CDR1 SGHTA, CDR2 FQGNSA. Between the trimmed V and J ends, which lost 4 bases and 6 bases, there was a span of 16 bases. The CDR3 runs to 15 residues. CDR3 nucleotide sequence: TGTGCCAGCAGCTCGTCCGGGGGCGGGGGAAACATTCAGTACTTC. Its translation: CASSSSGGGGNIQYF.

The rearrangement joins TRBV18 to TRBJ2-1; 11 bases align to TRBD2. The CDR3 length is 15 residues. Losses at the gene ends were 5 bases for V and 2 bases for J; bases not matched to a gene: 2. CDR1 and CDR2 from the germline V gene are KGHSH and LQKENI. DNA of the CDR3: TGTGCCAGCTCATTAGCGGGAGGGCCCTACAATGAGCAGTTCTTC. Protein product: CASSLAGGPYNEQFF.

DNA of the CDR3: TGTGCCAGCAGAACGACAGGGTCTAGCACTGAAGCTTTCTTT. Translation: CASRTTGSSTEAFF. This chain joins TRBV5-6 and TRBJ1-1, with 7 bases matching TRBD1. Unmatched junction bases numbered 8, after V lost 5 bases and J lost 4 bases. The germline CDR1 and CDR2 sequences are SGHDT and YYEEEE. The CDR3 is 14 residues long.

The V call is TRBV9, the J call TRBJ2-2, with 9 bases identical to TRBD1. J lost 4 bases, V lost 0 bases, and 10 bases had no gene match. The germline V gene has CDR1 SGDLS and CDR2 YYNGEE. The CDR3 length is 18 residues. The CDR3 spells CASSVAPGQGASTGELFF. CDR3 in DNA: TGTGCCAGCAGCGTAGCTCCGGGACAGGGAGCGAGCACCGGGGAGCTGTTTTTT.

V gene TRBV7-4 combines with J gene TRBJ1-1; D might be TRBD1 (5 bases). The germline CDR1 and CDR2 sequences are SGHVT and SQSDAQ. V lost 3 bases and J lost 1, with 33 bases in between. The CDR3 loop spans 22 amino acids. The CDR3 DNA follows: TGTGCCAGCAGCTTTCGGCTTTTCTTTAACAGGCCCCTACCCCGGTGGAACACTGAAGCTTTCTTT. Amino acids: CASSFRLFFNRPLPRWNTEAFF.

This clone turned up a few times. Written as DNA, the CDR3 is TGTGCCAGCAGCCAAGATCAATCAGGACGGGGTCACGGCTACACCTTC. Amino acids: CASSQDQSGRGHGYTF. The rearrangement links TRBV3-1 (or the pseudogene TRBV3-2) to TRBJ1-2; D is uncertain. V lost 0 bases and J lost 8, with 19 bases in between. CDR3 length: 16 amino acids. Germline assignment: CDR1 LGHDT and CDR2 YNNKEL (reference sequence).

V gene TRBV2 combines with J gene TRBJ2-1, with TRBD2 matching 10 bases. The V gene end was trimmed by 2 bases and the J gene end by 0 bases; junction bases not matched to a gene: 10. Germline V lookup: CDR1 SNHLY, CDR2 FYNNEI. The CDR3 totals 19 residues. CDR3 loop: CASSEYRLAGDSSYNEQFF. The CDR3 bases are TGTGCCAGCAGTGAATACAGACTAGCGGGCGATAGCTCCTACAATGAGCAGTTCTTC.

The CDR3, as DNA: TGTGCCATCAGTGAGACAGGGGCTCAGCCCCAGCATTTT. Residues: CAISETGAQPQHF. This chain joins TRBV10-3 and TRBJ1-5; the match to TRBD1 covers 7 bases. CDR1 and CDR2 from the germline V gene are ENHRY and SYGVKD. CDR3 length equals 13 residues. The ends lost 2 bases at V and 6 bases at J; junction bases unmatched: 1.

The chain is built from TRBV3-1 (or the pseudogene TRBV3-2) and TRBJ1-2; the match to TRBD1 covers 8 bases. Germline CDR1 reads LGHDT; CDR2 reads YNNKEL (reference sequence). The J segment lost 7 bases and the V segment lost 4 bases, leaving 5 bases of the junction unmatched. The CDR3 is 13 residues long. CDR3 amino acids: CASSPNRGGGYTF. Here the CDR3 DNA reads TGTGCCAGCAGCCCCAACAGGGGGGGTGGCTACACCTTC.

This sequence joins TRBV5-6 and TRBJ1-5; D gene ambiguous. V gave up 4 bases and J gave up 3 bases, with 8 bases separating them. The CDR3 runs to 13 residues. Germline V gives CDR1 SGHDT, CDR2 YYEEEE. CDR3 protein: CASSPGINQPQHF. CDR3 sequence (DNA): TGTGCCAGCAGCCCCGGGATCAATCAGCCCCAGCATTTT.

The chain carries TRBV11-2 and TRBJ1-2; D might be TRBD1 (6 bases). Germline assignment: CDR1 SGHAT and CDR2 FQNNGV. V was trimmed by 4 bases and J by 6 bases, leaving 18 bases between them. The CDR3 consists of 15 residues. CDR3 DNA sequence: TGTGCCAGCAGCTCCGGGAGGGGGGTTCGGGATGGCTACACCTTC. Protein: CASSSGRGVRDGYTF.

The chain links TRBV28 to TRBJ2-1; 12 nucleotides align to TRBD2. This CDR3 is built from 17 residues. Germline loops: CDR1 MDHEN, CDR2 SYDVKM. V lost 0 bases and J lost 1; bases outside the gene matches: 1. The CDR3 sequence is CASSLWTSGSSYNEQFF. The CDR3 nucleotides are TGTGCCAGCAGTTTATGGACTAGCGGGAGTTCCTACAATGAGCAGTTCTTC.

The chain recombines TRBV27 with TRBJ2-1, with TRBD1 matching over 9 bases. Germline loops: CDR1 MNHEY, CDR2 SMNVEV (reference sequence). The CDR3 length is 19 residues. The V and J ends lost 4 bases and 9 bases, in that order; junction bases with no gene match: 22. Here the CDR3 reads CASSYLGGTGTGQLGEQFF. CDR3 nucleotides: TGTGCCAGCAGTTACCTAGGGGGGACAGGGACAGGGCAGTTGGGTGAGCAGTTCTTC.

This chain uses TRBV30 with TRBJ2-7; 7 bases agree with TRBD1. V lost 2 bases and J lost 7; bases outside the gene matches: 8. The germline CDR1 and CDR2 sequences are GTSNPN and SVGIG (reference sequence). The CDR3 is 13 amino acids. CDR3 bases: TGTGCCTGGAGTACAGGACAGGCCGGGGAGCAGTACTTC. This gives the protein CAWSTGQAGEQYF.

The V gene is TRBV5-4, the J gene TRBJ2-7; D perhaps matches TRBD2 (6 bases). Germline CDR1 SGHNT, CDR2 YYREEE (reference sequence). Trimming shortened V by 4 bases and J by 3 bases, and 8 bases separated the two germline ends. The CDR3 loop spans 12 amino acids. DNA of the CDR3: TGTGCCAGCAGCGCGGGGAGCTACGAGCAGTACTTC. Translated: CASSAGSYEQYF.

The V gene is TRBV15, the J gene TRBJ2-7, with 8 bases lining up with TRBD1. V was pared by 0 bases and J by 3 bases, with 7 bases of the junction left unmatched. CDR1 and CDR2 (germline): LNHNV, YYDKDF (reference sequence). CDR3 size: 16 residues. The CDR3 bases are TGTGCCACCAGCAGAGATAAGGGACAGGAATTCTACGAGCAGTACTTC. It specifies CATSRDKGQEFYEQYF. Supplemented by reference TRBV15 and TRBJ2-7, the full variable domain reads DAMVIQNPRYQVTQFGKPVTLSCSQTLNHNVMYWYQQKSSQAPKLLFHYYDKDFNNEADTPDNFQSRRPNTSFCFLDIRSPGLGDTAMYLCATSRDKGQEFYEQYFGPGTRLTVT.